This T cell receptor (beta chain) comes out of a study of blood T cell repertoires in COVID-19. Study-level information: PBMCs, B-cell-depleted T cells, or T cells provided the cDNA or gDNA that made up the material.

Sequencing was performed with immunoSEQ multiplex PCR; in TCRdb, only in-frame clones are kept and a portion is missing. The repertoire holds about 63,000 clones, 80% to 90% seen once, with less than 4.5% in the top ten. This clone was observed a handful of times. The CDR3 covers 17 residues. The germline gives CDR1 KGHDR, CDR2 SFDVKD. Trimming at V came to 2 bases and at J to 0 bases, leaving 5 bases not matched to a gene. This receptor was obtained from a woman aged 35 to 49 with acute COVID-19. The chain recombines TRBV24-1 with TRBJ2-2; 7 nucleotides agree with TRBD1. The source material was PBMCs or T cells enriched from blood (not recorded which). CDR3 coding DNA: TGTGCCACCAGTGATTACCGGGACAGAGCGAACACCGGGGAGCTGTTTTTT. Translated, it gives CATSDYRDRANTGELFF.